This T cell receptor beta chain was recovered during a study of technical replicates of blood from a few donors (dated by TCRdb to 2016 to 2017). For this clone: Its antigen is unknown. Base quality data are lacking; no much larger clone is found one base away.

The CDR3 goes from the cysteine to the phenylalanine over 12 residues. The only DNA kept is the CDR3, 36 bases in frame from the first base. CDR1 GTSNPN and CDR2 SVGIG were looked up in the germline V gene (reference sequence). V loses 2 bases, J loses 11 bases, and the germline ends lie 12 bases apart. Library prep was done by the immunoSEQ multiplex PCR assay. As stored in TCRdb, this immuneACCESS dataset retains in-frame rearrangements with V and J assigned. A fraction of the clones does not appear; measured against another copy, unresolved V genes explain less than half of the discrepancy, and the remainder lacks a known reason. The sample has approximately 81,000 clones on record, 75% to 85% of them singletons. Together, the top ten hold 3% to 4.5% of the sample.

The clonotype was recovered from a human donor in good health. Some clones in this sample may be carry-over from other donors' samples. The sequence links TRBV30 to TRBJ1-4, with a weak D call of TRBD1 (5 bases match). Sequenced material: PBMCs. The CDR3 amino acid sequence is: CAWSSYPGKLFF. The DNA sequence is given as TGTGCCTGGAGTAGCTACCCAGGGAAACTGTTTTTT.